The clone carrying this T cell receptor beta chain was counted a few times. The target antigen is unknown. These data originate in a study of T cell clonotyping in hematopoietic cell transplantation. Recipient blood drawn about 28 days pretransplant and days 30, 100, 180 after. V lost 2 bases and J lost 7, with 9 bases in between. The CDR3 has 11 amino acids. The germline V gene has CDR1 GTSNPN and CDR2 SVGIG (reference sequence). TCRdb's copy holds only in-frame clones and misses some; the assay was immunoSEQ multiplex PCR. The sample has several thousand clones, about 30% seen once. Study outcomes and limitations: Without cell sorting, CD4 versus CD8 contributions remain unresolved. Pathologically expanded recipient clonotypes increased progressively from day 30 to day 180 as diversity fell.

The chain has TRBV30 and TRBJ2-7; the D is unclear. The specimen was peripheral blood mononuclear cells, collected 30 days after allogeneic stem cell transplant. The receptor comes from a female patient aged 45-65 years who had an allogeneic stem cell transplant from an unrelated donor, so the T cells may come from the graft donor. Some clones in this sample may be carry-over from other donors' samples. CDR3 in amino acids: CAWSNDWEQYF. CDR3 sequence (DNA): TGTGCCTGGAGTAACGACTGGGAGCAGTACTTC.